Listed here are 10 T cell receptor beta chains from one sample, sequenced in a study of control samples from healthy donors and cancer patients. Some clones are missing from TCRdb's copy, which holds only in-frame ones; the method was immunoSEQ multiplex PCR. This table holds over 75,000 clones, about 85% found once. Material: blood. These receptors were collected from a young man in good health.

V gene TRBV6-5 combines with J gene TRBJ2-7; tentatively, D is TRBD1 or TRBD2 (5 bases each). This CDR3 is 12 amino acids long. The germline gives CDR1 MNHEY, CDR2 SVGAGI. The V and J ends lost 11 bases and 6 bases respectively, with 17 bases between them. As DNA, the CDR3 is TGTGCCGTACAAGGGACCTCCCTCGAGCAGTACTTC. Its protein is CAVQGTSLEQYF.

The chain recombines TRBV28 with TRBJ1-5, with a possible D match to TRBD1 (5 bases). The CDR3 is 13 amino acids. V gave up 7 bases and J gave up 4 bases, with 11 bases separating them. The germline gives CDR1 MDHEN, CDR2 SYDVKM. The CDR3 sequence is CASTWGRNQPQHF. CDR3 DNA sequence: TGTGCCAGCACTTGGGGCAGAAATCAGCCCCAGCATTTT.

V gene TRBV28 combines with J gene TRBJ1-4; no definite D call. CDR1 is MDHEN, CDR2 SYDVKM, per germline. Trimming removed 8 bases from V and 8 bases from J, with 18 bases in between. CDR3 length: 14 amino acids. CDR3 sequence: CASGPWGGKEKLFF. CDR3 DNA: TGTGCCAGCGGACCCTGGGGAGGGAAAGAAAAACTGTTTTTT.

The chain joins TRBV10-1 to TRBJ2-2, with 9 nucleotides matching TRBD1. The CDR3 sequence is 16 residues long. J lost 3 bases, V lost 4 bases, and 6 bases had no gene match. Germline CDR1 and CDR2: WNHNN and SYGVQD (reference sequence). The chain's CDR3 is CASSARDRVDTGELFF. As DNA, the CDR3 is TGCGCCAGCAGTGCCCGGGACAGGGTGGACACCGGGGAGCTGTTTTTT.

The gene calls are TRBV7-2 and TRBJ2-7; D might be TRBD1 (5 bases). Trimming shortened V by 2 bases and J by 5 bases, and 10 bases separated the two germline ends. The CDR3 has 13 amino acids. Germline lookup yields CDR1 SGHTA and CDR2 FQGNSA. This CDR3 reads CASSLTQDHEQYF. The CDR3 bases are TGTGCCAGCAGCTTAACACAGGACCACGAGCAGTACTTC.

V and J are TRBV18 and TRBJ2-2; 10 nucleotides align to TRBD2. The CDR3 length is 17 residues. Germline V gene sequence: CDR1 KGHSH, CDR2 LQKENI. With 2 bases clipped from V and 0 bases from J, the junction kept 3 bases outside the gene matches. The CDR3 region has the DNA TGTGCCAGCTCACCATCTAGCGGGGGTCCGAACACCGGGGAGCTGTTTTTT. Translated, it gives CASSPSSGGPNTGELFF.

This chain joins TRBV25-1 and TRBJ1-3; 7 positions match TRBD1. The junction had 2 bases not matched to a gene; V was cut back by 3 bases and J by 0 bases. This CDR3 region has 15 residues. Germline V CDR1 and CDR2: MGHDK, SYGVNS. This CDR3 reads CASSDGTASGNTIYF. The CDR3 coding sequence is TGTGCCAGCAGTGACGGGACAGCCTCTGGAAACACCATATATTTT.

V usage is TRBV3-1 (or the pseudogene TRBV3-2) and J usage is TRBJ1-2, with TRBD1 matching 9 bases. Germline assignment: CDR1 LGHDT and CDR2 YNNKEL (reference sequence). The CDR3 runs to 11 residues. The ends lost 8 bases at V and 5 bases at J; junction bases unmatched: 0. The CDR3, as DNA: TGTGCCAGCGGACAGGGGTATGGCTACACCTTC. Its translation is CASGQGYGYTF.

The chain links TRBV7-2 to TRBJ1-1, with D possibly matching TRBD1 (5 bases). Trimming cost V 2 bases and J 1 base, with 5 bases left between them. The CDR3 length is 13 residues. CDR1 and CDR2 (germline): SGHTA, FQGNSA. The CDR3: CASSLTGNTEAFF. CDR3 coding DNA: TGTGCCAGCAGCTTAACAGGGAACACTGAAGCTTTCTTT.

V is TRBV15 and J is TRBJ2-5; 9 bases match TRBD2. There are 14 residues in the CDR3. V dropped 1 base and J dropped 5; count of bases not matched to a gene: 2. Germline lookup yields CDR1 LNHNV and CDR2 YYDKDF (reference sequence). In DNA, the CDR3 is TGTGCCACCAGCAGAGGTAGCGGGGGCGAGACCCAGTACTTC. Protein product: CATSRGSGGETQYF.